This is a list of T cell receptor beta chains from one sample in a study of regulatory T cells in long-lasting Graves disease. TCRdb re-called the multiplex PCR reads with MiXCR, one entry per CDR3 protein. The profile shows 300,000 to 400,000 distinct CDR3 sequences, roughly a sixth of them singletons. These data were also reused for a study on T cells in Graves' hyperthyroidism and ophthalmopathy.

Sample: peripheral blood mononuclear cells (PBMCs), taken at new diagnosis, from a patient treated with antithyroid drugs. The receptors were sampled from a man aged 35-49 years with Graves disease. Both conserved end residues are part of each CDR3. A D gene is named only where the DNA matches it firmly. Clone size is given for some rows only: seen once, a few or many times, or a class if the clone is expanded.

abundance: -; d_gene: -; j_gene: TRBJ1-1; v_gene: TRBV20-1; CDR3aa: CSARDYRVDEAFF; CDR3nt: TGCAGTGCTAGAGATTACAGGGTTGATGAAGCTTTCTTT
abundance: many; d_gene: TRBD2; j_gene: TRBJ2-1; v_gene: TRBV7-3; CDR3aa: CASSSRPIAGDFDNEQFF; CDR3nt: TGTGCCAGCAGCTCCCGGCCAATAGCGGGGGATTTCGACAATGAGCAGTTCTTC
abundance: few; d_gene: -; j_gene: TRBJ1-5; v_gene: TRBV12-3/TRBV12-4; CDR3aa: CASSTRAGRHQPQHF; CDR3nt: TGTGCCAGCAGTACAAGGGCGGGCCGCCATCAGCCCCAGCATTTT
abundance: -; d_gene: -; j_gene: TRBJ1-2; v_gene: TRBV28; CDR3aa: CASDNYYGYTF; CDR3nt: TGTGCCAGCGACAACTACTATGGCTACACCTTC
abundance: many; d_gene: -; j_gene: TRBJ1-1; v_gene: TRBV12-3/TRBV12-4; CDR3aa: CASSSTVNTEAFF; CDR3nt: TGTGCCAGCAGCTCGACAGTGAACACTGAAGCTTTCTTT
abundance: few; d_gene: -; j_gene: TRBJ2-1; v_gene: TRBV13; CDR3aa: CASSKQLAYSSYNEQFF; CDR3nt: TGTGCCAGCAGCAAACAACTAGCTTACAGCTCCTACAATGAGCAGTTCTTC
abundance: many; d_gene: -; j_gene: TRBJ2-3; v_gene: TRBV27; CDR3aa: CASSFHRTDTQYF; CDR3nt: TGTGCCAGCAGTTTTCACCGCACAGATACGCAGTATTTT
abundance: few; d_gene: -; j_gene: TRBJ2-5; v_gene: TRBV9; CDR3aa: CASSVASSRAQGTQYF; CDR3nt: TGTGCCAGCAGCGTAGCGTCTAGCAGGGCCCAAGGGACCCAGTACTTC
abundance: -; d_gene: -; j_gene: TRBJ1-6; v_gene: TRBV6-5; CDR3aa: CASSSQRSSYNSPLHF; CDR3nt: TGTGCCAGCAGTTCACAGAGGAGCTCCTATAATTCACCCCTCCACTTT
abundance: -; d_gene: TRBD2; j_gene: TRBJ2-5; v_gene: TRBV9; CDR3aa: CASSPEGSGGAGQETQYF; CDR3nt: TGTGCCAGCAGCCCAGAGGGGAGCGGGGGAGCTGGGCAAGAGACCCAGTACTTC
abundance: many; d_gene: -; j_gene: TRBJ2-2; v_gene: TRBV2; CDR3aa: CASSLETGELFF; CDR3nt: TGTGCCAGCAGTTTAGAAACCGGGGAGCTGTTTTTT
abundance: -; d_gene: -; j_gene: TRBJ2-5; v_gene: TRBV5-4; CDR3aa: CASSLWPVQETQYF; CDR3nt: TGTGCCAGCAGCTTGTGGCCGGTTCAAGAGACCCAGTACTTC
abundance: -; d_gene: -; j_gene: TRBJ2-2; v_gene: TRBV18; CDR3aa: CASSPPRADTGELFF; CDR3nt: TGTGCCAGCTCACCACCCAGGGCGGACACCGGGGAGCTGTTTTTT
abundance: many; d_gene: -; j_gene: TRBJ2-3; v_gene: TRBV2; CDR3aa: CASSEMPAALTQYF; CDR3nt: TGTGCCAGCAGCGAGATGCCCGCCGCCCTTACGCAGTATTTT
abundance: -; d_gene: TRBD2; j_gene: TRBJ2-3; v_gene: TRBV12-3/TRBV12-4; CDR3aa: CASSGTSGAGDTQYF; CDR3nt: TGTGCCAGCAGTGGGACTAGCGGGGCAGGGGATACGCAGTATTTT